This TCR beta chain comes out of a study of CD8+ T cells in alopecia areata. In the study overall: Patients in the study were on tofacitinib for 6 to 18 months, then off it for 6 months.

This clone came up a few times. What it binds is unknown. Treatment defined: oral pan-JAK inhibitor, 5-10 mg twice daily. Study-level findings and limits: Scalp and blood retained many expanded lesional clones during tofacitinib. Scalp sample data also include resident alphabeta T cells from normal skin.

cDNA serving as the sequencing template came from extracted, reverse transcribed RNA. Clones were read by immunoSEQ multiplex PCR, and TCRdb kept only the in-frame ones, dropping some. This table holds 200,000 to 250,000 clones, 50% to 70% found once. Deletions cut 0 bases from V and 7 bases from J, with 7 bases between. CDR1 is LGHNA and CDR2 is YSLEER in the germline V gene. The CDR3 is 13 amino acids. The sample was CD4+ T cells sorted from blood, taken at week 4, from a patient treated with tofacitinib. The chain carries TRBV4-3 and TRBJ2-1; D unclear. This receptor was obtained from a human donor with alopecia areata. In DNA form, the CDR3 reads TGCGCCAGCAGCCAAGAAAGGCGGAATGAGCAGTTCTTC. Protein product: CASSQERRNEQFF.